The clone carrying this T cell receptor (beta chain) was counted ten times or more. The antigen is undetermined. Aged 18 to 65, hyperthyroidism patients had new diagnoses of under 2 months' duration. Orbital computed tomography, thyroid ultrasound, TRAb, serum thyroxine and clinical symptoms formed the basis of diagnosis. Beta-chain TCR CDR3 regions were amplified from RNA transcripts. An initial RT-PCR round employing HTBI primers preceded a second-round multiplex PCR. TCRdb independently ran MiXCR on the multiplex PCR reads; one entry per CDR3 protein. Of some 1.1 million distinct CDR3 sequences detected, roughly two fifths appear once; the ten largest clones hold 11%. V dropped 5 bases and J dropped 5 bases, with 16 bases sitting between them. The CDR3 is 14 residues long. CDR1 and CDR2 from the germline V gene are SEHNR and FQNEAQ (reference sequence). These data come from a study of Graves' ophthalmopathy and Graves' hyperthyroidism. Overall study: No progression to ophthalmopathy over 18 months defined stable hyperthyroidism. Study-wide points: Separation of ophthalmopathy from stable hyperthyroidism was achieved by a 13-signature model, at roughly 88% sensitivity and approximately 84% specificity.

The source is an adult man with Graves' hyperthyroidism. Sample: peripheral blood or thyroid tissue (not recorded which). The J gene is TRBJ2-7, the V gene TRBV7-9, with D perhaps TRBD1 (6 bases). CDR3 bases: TGTGCCAGCAGCAACACCGGGACACTCAACGAGCAGTACTTC. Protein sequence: CASSNTGTLNEQYF. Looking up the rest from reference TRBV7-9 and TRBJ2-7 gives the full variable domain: DTGVSQNPRHKITKRGQNVTFRCDPISEHNRLYWYRQTLGQGPEFLTYFQNEAQLEKSRLLSDRFSAERPKGSFSTLEIQRTEQGDSAMYLCASSNTGTLNEQYFGPGTRLTVT.